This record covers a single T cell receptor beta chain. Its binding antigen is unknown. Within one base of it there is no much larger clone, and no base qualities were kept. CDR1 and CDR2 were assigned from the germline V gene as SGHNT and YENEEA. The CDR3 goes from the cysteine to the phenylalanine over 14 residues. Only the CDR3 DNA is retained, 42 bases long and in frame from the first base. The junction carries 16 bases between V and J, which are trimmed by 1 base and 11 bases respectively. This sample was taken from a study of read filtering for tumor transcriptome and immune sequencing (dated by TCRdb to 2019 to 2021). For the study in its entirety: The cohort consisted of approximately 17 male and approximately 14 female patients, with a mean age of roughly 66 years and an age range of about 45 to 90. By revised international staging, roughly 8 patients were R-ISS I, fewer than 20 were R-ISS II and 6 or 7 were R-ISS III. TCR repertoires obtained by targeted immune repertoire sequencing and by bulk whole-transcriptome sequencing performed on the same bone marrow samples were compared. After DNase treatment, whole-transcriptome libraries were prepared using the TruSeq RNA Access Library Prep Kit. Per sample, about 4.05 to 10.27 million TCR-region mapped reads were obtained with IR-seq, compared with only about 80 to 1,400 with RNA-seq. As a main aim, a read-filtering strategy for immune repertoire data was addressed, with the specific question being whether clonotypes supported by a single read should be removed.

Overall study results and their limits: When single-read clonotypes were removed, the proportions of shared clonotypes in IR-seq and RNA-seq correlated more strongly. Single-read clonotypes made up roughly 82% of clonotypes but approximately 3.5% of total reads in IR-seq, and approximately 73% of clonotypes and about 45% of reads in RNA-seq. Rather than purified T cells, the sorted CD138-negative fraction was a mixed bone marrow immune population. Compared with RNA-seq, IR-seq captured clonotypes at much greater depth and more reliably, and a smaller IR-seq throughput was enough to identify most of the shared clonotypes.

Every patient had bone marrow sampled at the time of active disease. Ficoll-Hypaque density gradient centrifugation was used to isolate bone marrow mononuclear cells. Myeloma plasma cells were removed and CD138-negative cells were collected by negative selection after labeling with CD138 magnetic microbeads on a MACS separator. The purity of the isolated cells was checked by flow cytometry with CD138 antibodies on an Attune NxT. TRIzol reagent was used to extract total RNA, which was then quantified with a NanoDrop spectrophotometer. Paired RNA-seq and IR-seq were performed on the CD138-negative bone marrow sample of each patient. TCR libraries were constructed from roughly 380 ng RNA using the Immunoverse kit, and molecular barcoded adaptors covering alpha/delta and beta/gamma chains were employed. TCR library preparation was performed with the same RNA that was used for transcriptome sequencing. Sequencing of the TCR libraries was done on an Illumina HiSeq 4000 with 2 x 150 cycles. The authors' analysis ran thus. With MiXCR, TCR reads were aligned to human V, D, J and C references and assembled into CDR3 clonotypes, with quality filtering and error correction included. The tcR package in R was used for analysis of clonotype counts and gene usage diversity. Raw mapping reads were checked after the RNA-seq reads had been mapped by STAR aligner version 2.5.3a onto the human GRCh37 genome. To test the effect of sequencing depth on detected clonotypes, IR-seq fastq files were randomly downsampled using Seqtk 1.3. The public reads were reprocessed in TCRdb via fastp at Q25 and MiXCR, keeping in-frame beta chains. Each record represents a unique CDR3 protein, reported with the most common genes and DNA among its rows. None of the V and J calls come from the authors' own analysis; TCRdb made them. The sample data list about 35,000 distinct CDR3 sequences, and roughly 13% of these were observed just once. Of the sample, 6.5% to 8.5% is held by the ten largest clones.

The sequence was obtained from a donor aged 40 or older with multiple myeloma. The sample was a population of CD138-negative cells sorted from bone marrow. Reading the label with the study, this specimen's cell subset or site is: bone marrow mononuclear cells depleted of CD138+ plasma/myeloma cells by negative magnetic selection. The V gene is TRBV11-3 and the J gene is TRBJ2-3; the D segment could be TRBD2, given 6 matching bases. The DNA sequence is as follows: TGTGCCAGCAGCTTAGTCCGGGGGTCAAATATGCAGTATTTT. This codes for CASSLVRGSNMQYF.